The 21 T cell receptor beta chains in this list originate from one sample, sequenced in a study of T cells after yellow fever vaccination. TCRdb independently ran MiXCR on the 5' RACE reads; one entry per CDR3 protein. The data hold roughly 500,000 distinct CDR3 sequences, with 15% to 20% observed a single time. The sample here was PBMCs, taken 15 days after the yellow fever booster vaccination. The receptor source for this set is a man under 40 who received the YFV17D yellow fever vaccine.

This clonotype appeared a few times. The chain couples TRBV5-1 to TRBJ2-3; TRBD1 aligns across 8 bases. This CDR3 is 14 amino acids long. The V and J ends lost 0 bases and 9 bases, in that order; junction bases with no gene match: 6. Per germline, CDR1 SGHRS and CDR2 YFSETQ. CDR3 DNA sequence: TGCGCCAGCAGCTTGGAACAGGGGGTAGGGACGCAGTATTTT. This codes for CASSLEQGVGTQYF.

In this sample, this clonotype turned up a few times. The V call is TRBV20-1, the J call TRBJ2-3; D gene unclear. Trimming left V 3 bases short and J 1 base short, with 17 bases between. Germline CDR1 and CDR2: DFQATT and SNEGSKA (reference sequence). The CDR3 totals 16 residues. The CDR3 region is CSARKSRLTRTDTQYF. As DNA, the CDR3 is TGCAGTGCTAGGAAGTCTCGCTTAACGCGCACAGATACGCAGTATTTT.

The J gene is TRBJ2-5, the V gene TRBV2; D unresolved. The germline V gene has CDR1 SNHLY and CDR2 FYNNEI. Trimming cost V 8 bases and J 4 bases, with 5 bases left between them. The CDR3 extends over 10 amino acids. The CDR3 loop is CASARETQYF. In DNA form, the CDR3 reads TGTGCCAGCGCCCGAGAGACCCAGTACTTC.

This clonotype was seen a few times. The gene calls are TRBV7-2 and TRBJ1-6, with TRBD1 as a possible D gene (5 bases). The CDR3 is 15 amino acids. V lost 4 bases to trimming and J lost 5 bases, with 12 bases between them. Germline CDR1 is SGHTA and CDR2 is FQGNSA. The CDR3 nucleotides read TGTGCCAGCAGCTGGGGTGGGACCCATAATTCACCCCTCCACTTT. Amino acids: CASSWGGTHNSPLHF. The whole variable domain, remainder taken from reference TRBV7-2 and TRBJ1-6, is GAGVSQSPSNKVTEKGKDVELRCDPISGHTALYWYRQSLGQGLEFLIYFQGNSAPDKSGLPSDRFSAERTGGSVSTLTIQRTQQEDSAVYLCASSWGGTHNSPLHFGNGTRLTVT.

In DNA form, the CDR3 reads TGTGCCAGCAGTGCGGGGGGACGGAAGACCCAGTACTTC. It yields the protein CASSAGGRKTQYF. The rearrangement joins TRBV28 to TRBJ2-5; TRBD2 aligns across 8 bases. Germline CDR1 reads MDHEN; CDR2 reads SYDVKM. V lost 5 bases and J lost 6; bases outside the gene matches: 5. The CDR3 has 13 amino acids.

The CDR3: CASSKQLNTQGYQETQYF. CDR3 sequence (DNA): TGTGCCAGCAGCAAACAACTTAACACGCAGGGCTACCAAGAGACCCAGTACTTC. The chain has TRBV12-3 or TRBV12-4 and TRBJ2-5; D might be TRBD1 (5 bases). There are 18 residues in the CDR3. The ends were cut back, 6 bases at V and 0 bases at J, with 23 bases in the middle.

This clonotype was picked up a small number of times. The gene calls are TRBV3-1 and TRBJ1-5; D call uncertain. CDR3 length: 12 residues. Germline CDR1 is LGHDT and CDR2 is YNNKEL (reference sequence). Between the trimmed V and J ends, which lost 3 bases and 5 bases, there was a span of 5 bases. The CDR3 loop is CASSHLDQPQHF. The CDR3 DNA follows: TGTGCCAGCAGCCATTTGGATCAGCCCCAGCATTTT.

The chain employs TRBV30 and TRBJ1-2; 9 bases are a match to TRBD1. The CDR3 covers 12 residues. CDR1 is GTSNPN, CDR2 SVGIG, per germline (reference sequence). CDR3 coding DNA: TGTGCTGGGACAGGGAGTGCCTATGGCTACACCTTC. Its translation is CAGTGSAYGYTF.

This clonotype was observed many times. This chain links TRBV7-6 with TRBJ2-3, with TRBD1 matching 9 bases. Trimming removed 5 bases from V and 4 bases from J; junction bases left unmatched: 7. The CDR3 spans 15 residues. CDR1 SGHVS and CDR2 FNYEAQ come from the germline V gene. CDR3 in amino acids: CASSVDRGNADTQYF. The CDR3 nucleotides are TGTGCCAGCAGCGTTGACAGGGGGAACGCAGATACGCAGTATTTT.

There are a few counts of this clonotype. An end of the junction differs from the germline gene, which may be a read error. This chain connects TRBV20-1 to TRBJ1-1; D perhaps matches TRBD1 (5 bases). Germline-derived CDR1 and CDR2 are DFQATT and SNEGSKA (reference sequence). The CDR3 consists of 15 residues. The CDR3 DNA sequence: TGCAGTGCTAGAGTCCAGGCAGGGTTGAACTCTGAAGCTTTCTTT. Translating gives CSARVQAGLNSEAFF.

The chain has TRBV27 and TRBJ2-7; 9 bases line up with TRBD2. The CDR3 runs 15 residues. Germline assignment: CDR1 MNHEY and CDR2 SMNVEV (reference sequence). Trimming cost V 1 base and J 4 bases; bases outside gene matches: 5. Here the CDR3 reads CASSLLLAGSYEQYF. CDR3 DNA sequence: TGTGCCAGCAGTTTATTGCTAGCGGGATCGTACGAGCAGTACTTC.

This clonotype was found a few times. The V and J genes are TRBV4-1 and TRBJ2-1; 14 positions match TRBD2. There are 21 residues in the CDR3. The V segment lost 1 base and the J segment 7 bases; nucleotides outside the gene matches: 18. CDR1 and CDR2 (germline): MGHRA, YSYEKL. CDR3 coding DNA: TGCGCCAGCAGCCAAGCTCGATTATCCGAGACTAGCGGGAGGGCCGGGAATGAGCAGTTCTTC. Translated, it gives CASSQARLSETSGRAGNEQFF.

This chain links TRBV2 with TRBJ1-6, with D possibly TRBD1 on 5 matching bases. The V end lost 4 bases, the J end lost 7 bases, and 17 bases lay between the germline ends. This CDR3 contains 16 residues. Germline assignment: CDR1 SNHLY and CDR2 FYNNEI. CDR3 bases: TGTGCCAGCAGTGCTGTGGGACCCGATTCGAATTCACCCCTCCACTTT. Translating it yields CASSAVGPDSNSPLHF.

This chain joins TRBV7-2 and TRBJ1-2; D unresolved. The germline V and J ends were trimmed by 7 bases and 4 bases, with 10 bases remaining between them. The CDR3 has 12 amino acids. Looked up from germline, CDR1 is SGHTA and CDR2 is FQGNSA. This chain's CDR3 is CASIDIAYGYTF. In DNA form, the CDR3 reads TGTGCCAGCATCGACATCGCCTATGGCTACACCTTC.

CDR3 nucleotides: TGTGCCAGCAGCACTTACGGGGGGCTAGGGACTGAAGCTTTCTTT. Protein product: CASSTYGGLGTEAFF. The V gene is TRBV7-9, the J gene TRBJ1-1; possibly TRBD1 for D (6 bases). CDR3 size: 15 residues. V shed 5 bases and J shed 5 bases, with 18 bases lying between them. CDR1 and CDR2 from the germline V gene are SEHNR and FQNEAQ (reference sequence).

The CDR3: CATSSIVERTYEQYF. CDR3 in DNA: TGTGCCACCAGCAGTATAGTGGAGAGGACCTACGAGCAGTACTTC. This chain uses TRBV15 with TRBJ2-7; D call uncertain. Trimming took 3 bases from V and 2 from J, leaving 14 bases between them. This CDR3 spans 15 amino acids. CDR1 is LNHNV, CDR2 YYDKDF, per germline (reference sequence).

The V gene is TRBV18, the J gene TRBJ2-7; D may be TRBD1 (6 bases). V was cut by 3 bases and J by 4 bases, with 16 bases left in between. Germline assignment: CDR1 KGHSH and CDR2 LQKENI. This CDR3 is 15 amino acids long. Here the CDR3 reads CASSPGMGARYEQYF. CDR3 nucleotide sequence: TGTGCCAGCTCACCTGGTATGGGGGCTAGATACGAGCAGTACTTC.

In DNA form, the CDR3 reads TGCAGTGCAAAGGGACTAGCGGGAAAGCAGTTCTTC. Translated, it gives CSAKGLAGKQFF. The rearrangement links TRBV20-1 to TRBJ2-1, with 13 bases that match TRBD2. The CDR3 sequence is 12 residues long. The germline gives CDR1 DFQATT, CDR2 SNEGSKA (reference sequence). The V and J ends lost 6 bases and 11 bases, in that order; junction bases with no gene match: 4.

The chain has TRBV20-1 and TRBJ2-1; D is unclear. CDR1 and CDR2 (germline): DFQATT, SNEGSKA (reference sequence). V lost 6 bases and J lost 7, with 13 bases in between. The CDR3 covers 12 residues. CDR3 DNA: TGCAGTGCAACAAGCGCCGGGAATGAGCAGTTCTTC. Translating it yields CSATSAGNEQFF.

The table lists this clonotype with a few counts. The J gene is TRBJ2-1, the V gene TRBV24-1; TRBD2 aligns across 7 bases. Germline values: CDR1 KGHDR, CDR2 SFDVKD. V gave up 0 bases and J gave up 6 bases; unmatched junction bases: 7. CDR3 length: 16 residues. In nucleotides, the CDR3 is TGTGCCACCAGTGATTTGTGGGGGAGGGGTCGCAATGAGCAGTTCTTC. It codes for CATSDLWGRGRNEQFF.

A few counts support this clonotype. This chain uses TRBV7-2 with TRBJ2-7; D perhaps matches TRBD2 (7 bases). Trimming removed 4 bases at V and 4 bases at J, with 11 bases between. Looked up from germline, CDR1 is SGHTA and CDR2 is FQGNSA. The CDR3 spans 13 residues. CDR3 sequence: CASSSAGQYEQYF. For the CDR3, the DNA is TGTGCCAGCAGCTCAGCGGGACAATACGAGCAGTACTTC. The complete variable domain, with remaining parts taken from reference TRBV7-2 and TRBJ2-7, reads GAGVSQSPSNKVTEKGKDVELRCDPISGHTALYWYRQSLGQGLEFLIYFQGNSAPDKSGLPSDRFSAERTGGSVSTLTIQRTQQEDSAVYLCASSSAGQYEQYFGPGTRLTVT.